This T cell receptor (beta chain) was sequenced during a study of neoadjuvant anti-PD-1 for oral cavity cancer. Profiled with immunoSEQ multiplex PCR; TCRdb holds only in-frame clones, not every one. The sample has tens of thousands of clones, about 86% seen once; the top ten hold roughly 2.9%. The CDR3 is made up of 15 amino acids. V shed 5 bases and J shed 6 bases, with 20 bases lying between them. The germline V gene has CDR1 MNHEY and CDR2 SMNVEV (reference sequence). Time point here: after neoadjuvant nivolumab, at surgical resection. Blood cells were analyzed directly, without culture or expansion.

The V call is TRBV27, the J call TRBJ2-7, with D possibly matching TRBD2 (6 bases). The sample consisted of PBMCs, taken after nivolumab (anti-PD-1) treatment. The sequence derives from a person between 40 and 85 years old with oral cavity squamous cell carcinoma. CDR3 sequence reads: CASSPFSGLGAEQYF. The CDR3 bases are TGTGCCAGCAGTCCCTTTAGCGGTCTTGGGGCCGAGCAGTACTTC.